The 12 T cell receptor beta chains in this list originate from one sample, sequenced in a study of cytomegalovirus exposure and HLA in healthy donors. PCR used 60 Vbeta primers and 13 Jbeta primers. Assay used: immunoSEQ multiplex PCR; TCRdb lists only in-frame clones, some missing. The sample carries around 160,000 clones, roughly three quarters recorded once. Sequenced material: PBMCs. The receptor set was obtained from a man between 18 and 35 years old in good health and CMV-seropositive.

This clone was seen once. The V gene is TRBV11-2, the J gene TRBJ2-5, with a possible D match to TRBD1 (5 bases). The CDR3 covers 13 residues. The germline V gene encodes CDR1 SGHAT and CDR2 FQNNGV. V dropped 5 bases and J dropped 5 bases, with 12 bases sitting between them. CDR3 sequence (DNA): TGTGCCAGCAGCCAGGGCCGTCTGGAGACCCAGTACTTC. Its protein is CASSQGRLETQYF.

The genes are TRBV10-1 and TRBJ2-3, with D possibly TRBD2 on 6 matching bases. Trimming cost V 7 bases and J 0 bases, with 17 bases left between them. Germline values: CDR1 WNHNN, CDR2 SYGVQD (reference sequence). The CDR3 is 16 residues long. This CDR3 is CASNGGRLGSTDTQYF. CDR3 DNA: TGCGCCAGCAACGGGGGTAGATTGGGGAGCACAGATACGCAGTATTTT.

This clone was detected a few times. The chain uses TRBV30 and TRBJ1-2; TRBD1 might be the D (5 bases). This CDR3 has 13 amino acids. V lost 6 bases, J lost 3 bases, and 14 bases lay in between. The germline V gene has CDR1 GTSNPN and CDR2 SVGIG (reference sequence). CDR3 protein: CACRTQRDYGYTF. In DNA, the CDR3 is TGTGCCTGCCGGACACAAAGGGACTATGGCTACACCTTC.

As DNA, the CDR3 is TGTGCCAGCAGCCCACAAATCACAAACACTGAAGCTTTCTTT. Residues: CASSPQITNTEAFF. The V gene is TRBV11-2, the J gene TRBJ1-1; D is ambiguous. The CDR3 covers 14 residues. Germline V gives CDR1 SGHAT, CDR2 FQNNGV. The V end lost 5 bases, the J end lost 2 bases, and 12 bases lay between the germline ends.

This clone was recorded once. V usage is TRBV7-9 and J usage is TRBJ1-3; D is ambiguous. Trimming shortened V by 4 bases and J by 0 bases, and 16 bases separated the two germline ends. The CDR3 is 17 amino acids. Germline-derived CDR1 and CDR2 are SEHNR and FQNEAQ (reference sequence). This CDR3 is CASSSRARLISGNTIYF. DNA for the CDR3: TGTGCCAGCAGCTCCCGGGCCAGACTAATCTCTGGAAACACCATATATTTT.

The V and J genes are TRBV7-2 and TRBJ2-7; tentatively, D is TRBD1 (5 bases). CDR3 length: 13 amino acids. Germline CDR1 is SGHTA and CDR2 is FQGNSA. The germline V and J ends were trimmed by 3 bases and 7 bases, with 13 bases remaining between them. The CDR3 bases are TGTGCCAGCAGCTTGTATCAGGGAAAGGAGCAGTACGTC. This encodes CASSLYQGKEQYV.

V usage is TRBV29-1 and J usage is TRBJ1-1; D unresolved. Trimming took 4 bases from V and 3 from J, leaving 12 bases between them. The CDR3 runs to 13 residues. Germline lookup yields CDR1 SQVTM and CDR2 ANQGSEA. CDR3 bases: TGCAGCGTTGCTCTTTTCGGGTACACTGAAGCTTTCTTT. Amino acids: CSVALFGYTEAFF.

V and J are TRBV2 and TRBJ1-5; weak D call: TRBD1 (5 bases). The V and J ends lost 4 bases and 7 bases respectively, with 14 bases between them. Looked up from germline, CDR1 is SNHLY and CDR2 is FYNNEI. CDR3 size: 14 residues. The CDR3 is CASSVGGGGQPQHF. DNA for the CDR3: TGTGCCAGCAGTGTAGGCGGGGGAGGACAGCCCCAGCATTTT. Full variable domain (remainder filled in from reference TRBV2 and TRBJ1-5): EPEVTQTPSHQVTQMGQEVILRCVPISNHLYFYWYRQILGQKVEFLVSFYNNEISEKSEIFDDQFSVERPDGSNFTLKIRSTKLEDSAMYFCASSVGGGGQPQHFGDGTRLSIL.

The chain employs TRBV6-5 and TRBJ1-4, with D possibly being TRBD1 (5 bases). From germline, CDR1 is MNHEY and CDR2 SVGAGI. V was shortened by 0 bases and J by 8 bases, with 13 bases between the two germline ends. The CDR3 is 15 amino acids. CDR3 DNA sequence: TGTGCCAGCAGTTACTCGATGGCAGGGTTCGAAAAACTGTTTTTT. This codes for CASSYSMAGFEKLFF.

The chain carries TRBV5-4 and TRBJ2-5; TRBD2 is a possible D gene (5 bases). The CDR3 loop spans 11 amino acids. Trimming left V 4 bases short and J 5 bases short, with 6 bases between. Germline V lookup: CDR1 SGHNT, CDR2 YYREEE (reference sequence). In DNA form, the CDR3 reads TGTGCCAGCAGCGGCGGGGAGACCCAGTACTTC. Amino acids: CASSGGETQYF.

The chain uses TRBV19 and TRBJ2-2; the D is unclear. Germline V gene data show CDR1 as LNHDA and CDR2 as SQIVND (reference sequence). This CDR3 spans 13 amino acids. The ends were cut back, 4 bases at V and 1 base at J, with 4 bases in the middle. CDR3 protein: CASSKQNTGELFF. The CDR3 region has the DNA TGTGCCAGTAGTAAACAGAACACCGGGGAGCTGTTTTTT.

The CDR3 region is CASSPGQGWADTQYF. The CDR3 coding sequence is TGTGCCAGCAGCCCGGGACAGGGTTGGGCAGATACGCAGTATTTT. V usage is TRBV5-4 and J usage is TRBJ2-3; 9 bases line up with TRBD1. The CDR3 contains 15 residues. CDR1 is SGHNT and CDR2 is YYREEE in the germline V gene (reference sequence). V dropped 4 bases and J dropped 4; count of bases not matched to a gene: 7.